This TCR beta chain appears in the sequencing data of a study of T-cell memory formation after mild COVID-19. TCRdb reanalysed the 5' RACE reads using MiXCR and keeps one entry per CDR3 protein. The sample holds approximately 410,000 distinct CDR3 sequences, about a quarter seen once. This CDR3 is 15 amino acids long. Per the germline V gene, CDR1 is LGHDT and CDR2 is YNNKEL (reference sequence). V shed 0 bases and J shed 3 bases, with 12 bases lying between them. The J gene is TRBJ2-7, the V gene TRBV3-1; tentatively, D is TRBD2 (6 bases). Sequenced input: PBMCs or a T cell subset sorted from them (not recorded which). The clonotype was recovered from an adult woman who had mild COVID-19 (a few samples of this study predate the infection). Cell type and time point are not known. CDR3 nucleotides: TGTGCCAGCAGCCAAGATCCGGGACTGGGCTACGAGCAGTACTTC. It is translated as CASSQDPGLGYEQYF.